Listed below are T cell receptor beta chains from one sample, sequenced in a study of T cells in Graves' hyperthyroidism and ophthalmopathy. TCRdb used MiXCR to reprocess the multiplex PCR reads, holding one entry per CDR3 protein. The sample has roughly 350,000 distinct CDR3 sequences, more than 11% seen once. The material sequenced was blood. Receptors were obtained from a woman aged 25 to 45 with Graves' hyperthyroidism. Each CDR3 is given with its conserved first and last residue. The D gene is left open where the match is weak. Clone size is not always given. Where it is, it says once, few, many or a class for expanded clones.

v_gene	abundance	j_gene	d_gene	CDR3aa	CDR3nt
TRBV19	-	TRBJ2-1	-	CASSVGFRGSYNEQFF	TGTGCCAGTAGTGTGGGTTTTCGGGGATCCTACAATGAGCAGTTCTTC
TRBV11-3	once	TRBJ2-2	-	CASSLDSGSTGELFF	TGTGCCAGCAGCTTAGATTCGGGGAGCACCGGGGAGCTGTTTTTT
TRBV20-1	few	TRBJ2-5	TRBD2	CSARLAIQETQYF	TGCAGTGCAAGACTAGCGATACAAGAGACCCAGTACTTC
TRBV3-1	-	TRBJ2-1	-	CASSHRRQINEQFF	TGTGCCAGCAGCCACCGAAGACAGATCAATGAGCAGTTCTTC
TRBV2	many	TRBJ2-4	TRBD1	CASVDRGNKNIQYF	TGTGCCAGCGTGGACAGGGGGAACAAAAACATTCAGTACTTC
TRBV20-1	few	TRBJ1-2	-	CSAPPPAIMHVHYGYTF	TGCAGTGCCCCACCCCCCGCGATCATGCACGTCCACTATGGCTACACCTTC
TRBV6-2/TRBV6-3	many	TRBJ1-1	TRBD1	CASSYETGTGYGNTEAFF	TGTGCCAGCAGTTACGAGACCGGGACAGGGTATGGGAACACTGAAGCTTTCTTT
TRBV9	-	TRBJ2-1	TRBD2	CASSVSSIGGGTREFF	TGTGCCAGCAGCGTATCTTCGATCGGCGGGGGGACTAGAGAGTTCTTC
TRBV15	-	TRBJ2-5	-	CATSRPRPWETQYF	TGTGCCACCAGCAGACCTCGCCCCTGGGAGACCCAGTACTTC
TRBV12-3/TRBV12-4	many	TRBJ1-5	-	CASSLPMAGGNQPQHF	TGTGCCAGCAGTTTACCTATGGCAGGAGGCAATCAGCCCCAGCATTTT
TRBV19	few	TRBJ2-7	-	CASSVGSLRGEQYF	TGTGCCAGTAGTGTGGGGTCGTTGAGGGGCGAGCAGTACTTC